Listed below are T cell receptor beta chains from one sample, sequenced in a study of blood T cell repertoires in COVID-19. Sequencing was performed with immunoSEQ multiplex PCR; in TCRdb, only in-frame clones are kept and a portion is missing. The table records over 350,000 clones, approximately 90% of them present only once. Material: peripheral blood. Every receptor here comes from a woman aged 25-40 years with active or convalescent COVID-19. CDR3s include the opening cysteine and the closing phenylalanine or tryptophan. D genes are given only for firm matches. Expanded clones are given a class, and other clones once, few, many or no size at all.

size	V	D	J	DNA	CDR3
.	TRBV27	.	TRBJ1-2	TGTGCCAGCAGTTCATACCCCTCAGGGATCTATGGCTACACCTTC	CASSSYPSGIYGYTF
.	TRBV5-1	TRBD2	TRBJ2-1	TGCGCCAGCAGCGATTTGGGACTAGCGGGAGTCAATGAGCAGTTCTTC	CASSDLGLAGVNEQFF
.	TRBV2	TRBD1	TRBJ1-2	TGTGCCAGCGGGGGGACAGTCTATGGCTACACCTTC	CASGGTVYGYTF
.	TRBV30	TRBD2	TRBJ2-5	TGTGCCTGGAGTGCAAAGGGACTAGCGGGACAAGAGACCCAGTACTTC	CAWSAKGLAGQETQYF
.	TRBV6-6	.	TRBJ1-5	TGTGCCAGCCAGGGGAATAGCAATCAGCCCCAGCATTTT	CASQGNSNQPQHF
.	TRBV10-2	TRBD1	TRBJ1-1	TGCGCCAGCAGGAACCAGGGGGACACTGAAGCTTTCTTT	CASRNQGDTEAFF
.	TRBV11-3	.	TRBJ2-3	TGTGCCAGCAGCTTAGCGTGGACGGGAGATAGGGGAGATACGCAGTATTTT	CASSLAWTGDRGDTQYF
once	TRBV19	.	TRBJ1-3	TGTGCCAGTAGTCTCCACCGTTACGACAGCTCCTCTGGAAACACCATATATTTT	CASSLHRYDSSSGNTIYF
.	TRBV7-9	TRBD1	TRBJ2-1	TGTGCCAGCAGCTTTTCCGTACGGGACAGAATGTACAATGAGCAGTTCTTC	CASSFSVRDRMYNEQFF
.	TRBV7-2	.	TRBJ1-5	TGTGCCAGCAGCTTAGGTCTGCAGCCCCAGCATTTT	CASSLGLQPQHF
.	TRBV10-1	.	TRBJ2-1	TGCGCCAGCAGTGAGTCGGGGGCTAGGAGCCTTTTCTTC	CASSESGARSLFF
few	TRBV5-1	.	TRBJ2-7	TGCGCCAGCAGTCAAGACATCTACGAGCAGTACTTC	CASSQDIYEQYF
.	TRBV19	.	TRBJ1-2	TGTGCCAGTAGTTTCCAGGGGAGAGGCTCCTTC	CASSFQGRGSF
.	TRBV27	.	TRBJ1-5	TGTGCCAGCGGAGAGCGCGGACAGCCCCAGCATTTT	CASGERGQPQHF
few	TRBV29-1	TRBD1	TRBJ1-1	TGCAGCGTTTCCTCTCGGGACAGACACACTGAAGCTTTCTTT	CSVSSRDRHTEAFF
.	TRBV24-1	TRBD2	TRBJ2-2	TGTGCCACCAGTGATTTAGCTAGCGGGAGCGGGGAGCTGTTTTTT	CATSDLASGSGELFF
.	TRBV6-5	.	TRBJ1-2	TGTGCCAGCAGTCCCGGGAGAATCTATGGCTACACCTTC	CASSPGRIYGYTF
.	TRBV5-1	.	TRBJ2-2	TGCGCCAGCAGCTTGGTGGACATAAACACCGGGGAGCTGTTTTTT	CASSLVDINTGELFF